This entry lists 20 T cell receptor beta chains sequenced from one sample in a study of Ad26.COV2.S vaccination and SARS-CoV-2 variants. The data were produced by immunoSEQ multiplex PCR, yet TCRdb's version contains in-frame clones alone and is incomplete. The sample has approximately 150,000 clones, 70% to 90% seen once. Sequenced material: peripheral blood, taken after recovery from COVID-19. The source is a human donor who had recovered from COVID-19.

The chain couples TRBV19 to TRBJ2-4; the D gene is possibly TRBD1 (6 bases). This CDR3 has 14 amino acids. Trimming removed 6 bases from V and 0 bases from J, with 9 bases in between. Germline V gene data show CDR1 as LNHDA and CDR2 as SQIVND (reference sequence). The CDR3, as DNA: TGTGCCAGTAGAGGGGGAGTAGCCAAAAACATTCAGTACTTC. It codes for CASRGGVAKNIQYF.

CDR3 protein: CASSPMDRDYGYTF. In nucleotides, the CDR3 is TGTGCCAGCTCACCGATGGACAGGGACTATGGCTACACCTTC. This chain connects TRBV18 to TRBJ1-2; 8 bases align to TRBD1. The V and J ends lost 3 bases and 3 bases, in that order; junction bases with no gene match: 3. Germline lookup yields CDR1 KGHSH and CDR2 LQKENI. The CDR3 totals 14 residues.

This clone turned up a few times. The chain has TRBV18 and TRBJ1-4; D is unclear. V was trimmed by 5 bases and J by 0 bases, leaving 7 bases between them. Germline loops: CDR1 KGHSH, CDR2 LQKENI. The CDR3 is 14 residues long. The CDR3 loop is CASSSQATNEKLFF. The CDR3 region has the DNA TGTGCCAGCTCAAGCCAAGCAACTAATGAAAAACTGTTTTTT. The entire variable domain, with the rest obtained from reference TRBV18 and TRBJ1-4, is as follows: NAGVMQNPRHLVRRRGQEARLRCSPMKGHSHVYWYRQLPEEGLKFMVYLQKENIIDESGMPKERFSAEFPKEGPSILRIQQVVRGDSAAYFCASSSQATNEKLFFGSGTQLSVL.

CDR3 loop: CASSPQGAENIQYF. In DNA, the CDR3 is TGTGCCAGCAGCCCACAGGGGGCTGAGAACATTCAGTACTTC. The rearrangement links TRBV6-5 to TRBJ2-4, with 9 nucleotides matching TRBD1. V shed 6 bases, J shed 7 bases, and the junction held 7 bases outside the gene matches. In germline, CDR1 is MNHEY, CDR2 SVGAGI. There are 14 residues in the CDR3.

The V call is TRBV7-9, the J call TRBJ2-7, with TRBD2 identical over 7 bases. Germline CDR1 SEHNR, CDR2 FQNEAQ (reference sequence). J lost 0 bases, V lost 3 bases, and 8 bases had no gene match. This CDR3 comprises 16 residues. The CDR3 DNA sequence: TGTGCCAGCAGCTTGCTGACGACGGGGGGCTCCTACGAGCAGTACTTC. This sequence encodes CASSLLTTGGSYEQYF.

This chain uses TRBV12-3 or TRBV12-4 with TRBJ2-5; 7 positions match TRBD1. The V and J ends lost 5 bases and 7 bases, in that order; junction bases with no gene match: 7. The CDR3 extends over 13 amino acids. The CDR3 DNA sequence: TGTGCCAGCAGTCGGGACAGCCCGGGGACCCAGTACTTC. Its translation: CASSRDSPGTQYF.

V gene TRBV7-8 combines with J gene TRBJ1-1; no reliable D call. Germline V lookup: CDR1 SGHVS, CDR2 FQNEAQ. The CDR3 has 13 amino acids. V shed 1 base and J shed 1 base, with 4 bases lying between them. The CDR3 sequence is CASSLVTNTEAFF. In nucleotides, the CDR3 is TGTGCCAGCAGCTTAGTAACGAACACTGAAGCTTTCTTT.

V gene TRBV19 combines with J gene TRBJ2-7, with 11 bases fitting TRBD1. The CDR3 is made up of 15 amino acids. Germline-derived CDR1 and CDR2 are LNHDA and SQIVND (reference sequence). V gave up 3 bases and J gave up 6 bases; unmatched junction bases: 7. The DNA of the CDR3 is TGTGCCAGTAGTATTGCCGGGACAGGGGGTCTCGAGCAGTACTTC. Amino acids: CASSIAGTGGLEQYF. Using reference TRBV19 and TRBJ2-7 for the parts outside the CDR3, the full variable domain is DGGITQSPKYLFRKEGQNVTLSCEQNLNHDAMYWYRQDPGQGLRLIYYSQIVNDFQKGDIAEGYSVSREKKESFPLTVTSAQKNPTAFYLCASSIAGTGGLEQYFGPGTRLTVT.

This chain joins TRBV9 and TRBJ1-4, with no clear D. The germline CDR1 and CDR2 sequences are SGDLS and YYNGEE. CDR3 size: 14 residues. V lost 3 bases and J 4 bases, leaving 10 bases between the germline ends. The chain's CDR3 is CASSGDGYNEKLFF. CDR3 DNA: TGTGCCAGCAGCGGAGACGGATATAATGAAAAACTGTTTTTT.

About this clone: The same CDR3 also results from other DNA sequences found in this sample. The J gene is TRBJ1-5, the V gene TRBV3-1 (or the pseudogene TRBV3-2), with 7 nucleotides matching TRBD1. Germline values: CDR1 LGHDT, CDR2 YNNKEL (reference sequence). After removal of 6 bases from V and 2 bases from J, the junction contained 4 bases not matched to a gene. The CDR3 contains 14 residues. This CDR3 is CASSQGGGNQPQHF. CDR3 nucleotides: TGTGCCAGCAGTCAGGGGGGAGGCAATCAGCCCCAGCATTTT.

This clone was picked up one time. V and J are TRBV18 and TRBJ2-5; 13 nucleotides agree with TRBD2. This CDR3 region has 17 residues. Germline trimming cut 4 bases from V and 5 bases from J; bases unmatched to any gene: 10. CDR1 KGHSH and CDR2 LQKENI come from the germline V gene. CDR3 sequence: CASSQRLAGGPGETQYF. CDR3 coding DNA: TGTGCCAGCTCACAAAGACTAGCGGGGGGTCCCGGGGAGACCCAGTACTTC.

This chain links TRBV13 with TRBJ2-7; D is perhaps TRBD1 (6 bases). CDR3 size: 12 residues. The V end was cut by 5 bases, the J end by 8 bases, with 13 bases between. The germline V gene encodes CDR1 PRHDT and CDR2 FYEKMQ (reference sequence). This CDR3 reads CASSNTQGQQYF. CDR3 nucleotides: TGTGCCAGCAGCAACACGCAGGGGCAGCAGTACTTC.

V gene TRBV5-5 combines with J gene TRBJ2-1; the match to TRBD1 covers 9 bases. With V trimmed by 4 bases and J by 8 bases, 10 bases remained unmatched. Per germline, CDR1 SGHKS and CDR2 YYEKEE (reference sequence). The CDR3 runs 15 residues. In DNA, the CDR3 is TGTGCCAGCAGCCCCCGGGACAGGGTATACGATGAGCAGTTCTTC. It is translated as CASSPRDRVYDEQFF.

The genes are TRBV9 and TRBJ2-7; D not certain. Germline V CDR1 and CDR2: SGDLS, YYNGEE. V was shortened by 1 base and J by 3 bases, with 11 bases between the two germline ends. The CDR3 is 14 residues long. CDR3 sequence reads: CASSVTGSDYEQYF. CDR3 coding DNA: TGTGCCAGCAGCGTAACCGGGTCGGACTACGAGCAGTACTTC.

The chain joins TRBV29-1 to TRBJ1-5; TRBD1 is a possible D gene (6 bases). This CDR3 is built from 13 residues. The ends were cut back, 7 bases at V and 6 bases at J, with 16 bases in the middle. Germline values: CDR1 SQVTM, CDR2 ANQGSEA. In nucleotides, the CDR3 is TGCAGCGACGAAGGACAGATTCGTCAGCCCCAGCATTTT. Protein: CSDEGQIRQPQHF.

The genes are TRBV5-6 and TRBJ2-3; the match to TRBD2 covers 8 bases. Germline CDR1 is SGHDT and CDR2 is YYEEEE. V shed 3 bases, J shed 1 base, and the junction held 10 bases outside the gene matches. CDR3 length: 17 residues. Here the CDR3 DNA reads TGTGCCAGCAGCTACCCTTTCCCGGGACTAGGCACAGATACGCAGTATTTT. Its translation is CASSYPFPGLGTDTQYF. Combining the CDR3 with reference TRBV5-6 and TRBJ2-3 gives the whole variable domain DAGVTQSPTHLIKTRGQQVTLRCSPKSGHDTVSWYQQALGQGPQFIFQYYEEEERQRGNFPDRFSGHQFPNYSSELNVNALLLGDSALYLCASSYPFPGLGTDTQYFGPGTRLTVL.

The chain uses TRBV10-3 and TRBJ2-5; the D call may be TRBD1 or TRBD2 (5 bases each). Trimming took 0 bases from V and 7 from J, leaving 15 bases between them. The CDR3 is 15 residues long. Germline-derived CDR1 and CDR2 are ENHRY and SYGVKD. The CDR3 spells CAISESRPGPGTQYF. The DNA for the CDR3 is TGTGCCATCAGTGAGTCGAGACCGGGACCGGGGACCCAGTACTTC.

The chain is built from TRBV11-2 and TRBJ1-1; D call uncertain. The V end lost 2 bases, the J end lost 2 bases, and 9 bases lay between the germline ends. The CDR3 runs to 14 residues. Germline V CDR1 and CDR2: SGHAT, FQNNGV. The CDR3 here is CASSLPLPNTEAFF. DNA for the CDR3: TGTGCCAGCAGCTTACCTCTTCCCAACACTGAAGCTTTCTTT.

As for this clone: Because the CDR3 is missing its conserved closing phenylalanine or tryptophan, this is likely a read error. It is unclear where the CDR3 begins or ends on the DNA, so no DNA is shown, and the CDR3 is as TCRdb lists it. This chain connects TRBV7-8 to TRBJ1-3; the DNA was not used to check the table's D call, TRBD1. Germline assignment: CDR1 SGHVS and CDR2 FQNEAQ. The CDR3 comprises 11 residues, both ends counted. The CDR3 loop reads CASSTNGTATS.

The chain couples TRBV25-1 to TRBJ1-2; D is possibly TRBD1 (6 bases). This CDR3 is 17 amino acids long. With 1 base removed from V and 1 base from J, the gap between germline ends came to 16 bases. CDR1 and CDR2 from the germline V gene are MGHDK and SYGVNS. The CDR3 bases are TGTGCCAGCAGTGAATCAGCCGGGGGCGGGAATAACTATGGCTACACCTTC. Protein sequence: CASSESAGGGNNYGYTF.